The 29 T cell receptor beta chains below all came from one sample that was sequenced in a study of tumor-infiltrating lymphocytes in primary liver carcinoma. Extraction of RNA together with DNA used 20-30 mg of unsorted bulk tissue. The authors made TCR beta cDNA from 450 to 600 ng total RNA with a constant-region primer. Investigators got TCR beta libraries out of three nested multiplex PCR rounds, done with slightly modified ARM-PCR. TRBV1-TRBV30 forward primers paired with a C-beta reverse primer drove the first two PCR rounds, roughly 10 cycles each. Using its own MiXCR run on the multiplex PCR reads, TCRdb lists one record per CDR3 protein. Counted here are 100,000 or so distinct CDR3 sequences, approximately 80% occurring once; the ten biggest clones make up approximately 20%. Sequencing was carried out using liver tumor tissue from sampling region 3. Regarding subset: tumor region T3, left-lateral pole. The source is a man aged 40-49 years with primary liver carcinoma and hepatitis B virus infection.

Of note for this clonotype: This may be a read error, as it is one base from a much larger clone. In this CDR3 the conserved last residue, phenylalanine or tryptophan, is missing, so a read error is likely. This chain uses TRBV5-1 with TRBJ1-1, with TRBD1 matching over 7 bases. Germline CDR1 is SGHRS and CDR2 is YFSETQ. This CDR3 comprises 14 residues. V shed 4 bases and J 1 base; nucleotides not matched to a gene: 4. CDR3 region: CASSVGTANTEAFL. CDR3 nucleotide sequence: TGCGCCAGCAGCGTTGGGACAGCGAACACTGAAGCTTTCTTA.

This clonotype ranks as medium-sized (0.01 to 0.1%). The chain employs TRBV29-1 and TRBJ1-4, with 7 bases fitting TRBD1. Germline loops: CDR1 SQVTM, CDR2 ANQGSEA. The CDR3 consists of 13 residues. The V gene end was trimmed by 7 bases and the J gene end by 8 bases; junction bases not matched to a gene: 10. Here the CDR3 DNA reads TGCAGCGCCAGCGTTCAGGGGGGAGAAAAACTGTTTTTT. It translates to CSASVQGGEKLFF.

As to this clonotype: The CDR3 carries no conserved terminal phenylalanine or tryptophan, so it likely arises from a read error. The CDR3 loop reads CASSERVGNQPQYI. CDR3 in DNA: TGTGCCAGCAGTGAAAGGGTTGGCAATCAGCCCCAGTATATT. The V call is TRBV6-1, the J call TRBJ1-5, with unresolved D. The J call may be mistaken, given a closer DNA end match to TRBJ2-3. The length of the CDR3 is 14 residues. CDR1 and CDR2 (germline): MNHNS, SASEGT.

Concerning this clonotype itself: Compared with germline, one end of the junction differs, possibly owing to a read error. V usage is TRBV29-1 and J usage is TRBJ1-4; D is unclear. The CDR3 is 13 residues long. Germline lookup yields CDR1 SQVTM and CDR2 ANQGSEA. The CDR3 here is CSVEEGLGEKLLF. CDR3 DNA: TGCAGCGTCGAGGAGGGTCTGGGTGAAAAACTGCTTTTT.

To note about this clonotype: One junction end does not reproduce the germline sequence, and a read error may be involved. J is TRBJ2-2 and V is TRBV6-5; TRBD1 might be the D (6 bases). Germline assignment: CDR1 MNHEY and CDR2 SVGAGI. The CDR3 is 12 residues long. CDR3 in DNA: TGTGTCAGCAAGGCAGGGGCTGGGGAGCTGTTTTTT. It yields the protein CVSKAGAGELFF.

As for this clonotype: One junction end does not reproduce the germline sequence, and a read error may be involved. The chain uses TRBV29-1 and TRBJ1-4; maybe TRBD1 (5 bases). This CDR3 is built from 13 residues. Germline V gives CDR1 SQVTM, CDR2 ANQGSEA. This CDR3 is CRHVDGHNGKLFF. In DNA, the CDR3 is TGCAGACACGTGGACGGACATAATGGAAAACTGTTTTTT.

Worth noting for this clonotype: Given the absence of the conserved phenylalanine or tryptophan at the CDR3 end, a read error is likely. The chain links TRBV12-3 or TRBV12-4 to TRBJ2-7; D is unresolved. The CDR3 spans 15 residues. The V end lost 2 bases, the J end lost 7 bases, and 18 bases lay between the germline ends. The CDR3 region has the DNA TGTGCCAGCAGTTTATTGATAGGGCTAAAGAATGAGCAGTACCTC. Translated, it gives CASSLLIGLKNEQYL.

A remark on this clonotype: A much larger clone is a single base away; this may be a read error. The missing conserved phenylalanine or tryptophan at the end of this CDR3 makes a read error likely. The J gene is TRBJ1-5, the V gene TRBV5-4, with TRBD1 matching over 7 bases. Per the germline V gene, CDR1 is SGHNT and CDR2 is YYREEE (reference sequence). Trimming took 3 bases from V and 9 from J; bases not matched to a gene: 6. The CDR3 contains 13 residues. The CDR3 nucleotides read TGTGCCAGCAGCTCACAGGGGCAACGGCCCCAGCATTCT. This sequence encodes CASSSQGQRPQHS.

The sample holds many counts of this clonotype. The CDR3 nucleotides are TGTGCCAGCAGTCCCAGACTAGCGGGAGGCAATGAGCAGTTCTTC. It yields the protein CASSPRLAGGNEQFF. J is TRBJ2-1 and V is TRBV12-3 or TRBV12-4; 13 bases are a match to TRBD2. With 5 bases clipped from V and 6 bases from J, the junction kept 4 bases outside the gene matches. The length of the CDR3 is 15 residues.

As for this clonotype: A junction end diverges from the germline sequence, so it may reflect a read error. The V gene is TRBV12-3 or TRBV12-4, the J gene TRBJ2-5; D may be TRBD1 or TRBD2 (7 bases each). The CDR3 loop spans 13 amino acids. The DNA of the CDR3 is TGTGCCAGTAATCGAAGCGGGACAGAGATCCAGTACTTC. Encoded protein: CASNRSGTEIQYF.

The V call is TRBV28, the J call TRBJ1-4; D is uncertain. Germline CDR1 is MDHEN and CDR2 is SYDVKM. The CDR3 runs to 20 residues. V lost 4 bases and J lost 5, with 29 bases in between. The chain's CDR3 is CASSSIGLVNTGVQNEKLFF. The CDR3, as DNA: TGTGCCAGCAGTTCAATAGGTCTCGTGAATACGGGAGTCCAGAATGAAAAACTGTTTTTT. Using reference TRBV28 and TRBJ1-4 for the parts outside the CDR3, the full variable domain is DVKVTQSSRYLVKRTGEKVFLECVQDMDHENMFWYRQDPGLGLRLIYFSYDVKMKEKGDIPEGYSVSREKKERFSLILESASTNQTSMYLCASSSIGLVNTGVQNEKLFFGSGTQLSVL.

Remarks on this clonotype: An end of the junction differs from the germline gene, which may be a read error. The genes are TRBV5-1 and TRBJ1-2; no clear D. Looked up from germline, CDR1 is SGHRS and CDR2 is YFSETQ. This CDR3 contains 16 residues. CDR3 region: CASSPADGGANYDYTF. The CDR3 DNA follows: TGTGCCAGCAGCCCGGCGGACGGTGGAGCTAACTATGACTACACCTTC.

Concerning this clonotype itself: The junction departs from the called germline gene at one end, perhaps through a read error. V usage is TRBV4-3 and J usage is TRBJ1-6; D is perhaps TRBD1 (5 bases). CDR1 is LGHNA and CDR2 is YSLEER in the germline V gene. CDR3 length: 16 residues. CDR3 region: CANSSRDWGRNSPLHF. CDR3 in DNA: TGCGCCAACAGCTCCAGGGACTGGGGAAGGAATTCACCCCTCCACTTT.

As regards this clonotype: Compared with germline, one end of the junction differs, possibly owing to a read error. The chain carries TRBV6-1 and TRBJ1-1; D gene unclear. Germline loops: CDR1 MNHNS, CDR2 SASEGT. The CDR3 consists of 15 residues. CDR3 sequence (DNA): TGTGCCAGCAGTAAAGCGGTCTACGCGAACACTGTAGCTTTCTTT. This encodes CASSKAVYANTVAFF.

Note on this clonotype: This is likely a read error, given that the CDR3 carries no conserved phenylalanine or tryptophan at its end. This sequence joins TRBV4-2 and TRBJ2-7, with D maybe TRBD2 (5 bases). Germline V gives CDR1 LGHNA, CDR2 YNFKEQ. V lost 1 base and J 4 bases, leaving 20 bases between the germline ends. The CDR3 has 17 amino acids. In DNA form, the CDR3 reads TGTGCCAGCAGCCAAGGTCTCGCTAGTGGGAGAACTTACGAGCAGTACTCC. Its translation is CASSQGLASGRTYEQYS.

In the case of this clonotype: The junction does not match germline at one end; this may be a read error. The rearrangement links TRBV12-3 or TRBV12-4 to TRBJ2-2; TRBD1 matches at 7 bases. CDR3 length: 13 residues. Here the CDR3 reads CVSRLTGSGELFF. The CDR3 DNA is TGTGTCAGCAGACTGACAGGGTCCGGGGAGCTGTTTTTT.

To note about this clonotype: Without the conserved terminal phenylalanine or tryptophan, this CDR3 likely stems from a read error. This rearrangement joins TRBV11-1 to TRBJ2-4; 8 nucleotides agree with TRBD2. There are 17 residues in the CDR3. V was pared by 3 bases and J by 2 bases, with 9 bases of the junction left unmatched. Germline assignment: CDR1 SGHAT and CDR2 FQDESV (reference sequence). The CDR3 DNA sequence: TGTGCCAGCAGCTTTCCCTGGTATAGCGGGACCAAAAACATTCAGTACTAC. Protein sequence: CASSFPWYSGTKNIQYY.

In the case of this clonotype: In this CDR3 the conserved last residue, phenylalanine or tryptophan, is missing, so a read error is likely. V gene TRBV5-4 combines with J gene TRBJ1-2; TRBD1 is a possible D gene (5 bases). This CDR3 spans 15 amino acids. Per germline, CDR1 SGHNT and CDR2 YYREEE (reference sequence). Trimming took off 3 bases at V and 8 bases at J, with 20 bases between the two ends. Here the CDR3 reads CASSYPSGLGKGYTY. In nucleotides, the CDR3 is TGTGCCAGCAGCTACCCTTCGGGACTGGGAAAAGGCTACACCTAC.

Note on this clonotype: The junction and the germline gene differ at one end; a read error may be behind it. The chain links TRBV6-5 to TRBJ1-4, with D uncertain. CDR1 is MNHEY and CDR2 is SVGAGI in the germline V gene. The CDR3 has 15 amino acids. The CDR3 protein is CASSPAAGTKEKLFF. The CDR3 bases are TGTGCCAGCAGTCCCGCAGCGGGCACTAAAGAAAAACTCTTTTTT.

This clonotype is a singleton in its sample. The V call is TRBV28, the J call TRBJ2-7; D ambiguous. V gave up 6 bases and J gave up 10 bases, with 13 bases separating them. This CDR3 spans 11 amino acids. Germline lookup yields CDR1 MDHEN and CDR2 SYDVKM. CDR3 loop: CASSTQENQYF. The CDR3 DNA follows: TGTGCCAGCAGCACTCAGGAGAACCAGTACTTC.

Notes on this clonotype: Mismatch with germline at one junction end may stem from a read error. This rearrangement joins TRBV29-1 to TRBJ2-4, with 8 bases aligning to TRBD1. This CDR3 has 14 residues. CDR1 SQVTM and CDR2 ANQGSEA come from the germline V gene. The CDR3 DNA is TGCAACGTTGCCCACGAGACAGGGGAGGACATTCAGTATTTC. It encodes CNVAHETGEDIQYF.

Worth noting for this clonotype: A junction end diverges from the germline sequence, so it may reflect a read error. The chain combines TRBV6-1 with TRBJ2-3; no clear D. The CDR3 runs to 15 residues. Germline V gene sequence: CDR1 MNHNS, CDR2 SASEGT. The CDR3 DNA follows: TGCGCCAGCAGTGAAGGTAACTGGCCCGCAGATACGCATTATTTT. Residues: CASSEGNWPADTHYF.

As to this clonotype: The junction departs from germline at one end; a sequencing error may be responsible. The chain uses TRBV7-8 and TRBJ2-1, with TRBD2 matching over 9 bases. Germline lookup yields CDR1 SGHVS and CDR2 FQNEAQ. The CDR3 covers 20 residues. The CDR3 loop is CASSFLGSGLAGGAYNEQLF. The CDR3 DNA reads TGTGCCAGCAGCTTCCTAGGGTCGGGACTAGCAGGGGGGGCTTACAATGAGCAGTTATTC.

A note on this clonotype: A read error may produce the germline difference seen at one junction end. This rearrangement joins TRBV4-1 to TRBJ2-3, with D possibly matching TRBD1 (6 bases). The CDR3 has 17 residues. Germline lookup yields CDR1 MGHRA and CDR2 YSYEKL. The CDR3 sequence is CASSHDPTDSGADTKYF. CDR3 in DNA: TGCGCCAGCAGCCATGATCCGACCGATTCAGGGGCAGATACGAAGTATTTT.

For this clonotype: The limits of the CDR3 on the DNA are not certain, so only TCRdb's listed CDR3 is given. This chain uses TRBV29-1 with TRBJ1-2. The CDR3 is 11 residues long, ends included. Germline loops: CDR1 SQVTM, CDR2 ANQGSEA. The chain's CDR3 is CSDGTFYVCTF.

Remarks on this clonotype: A read error is likely, as this CDR3 ends without the conserved phenylalanine or tryptophan. This chain connects TRBV11-2 to TRBJ2-2, with a tentative D call TRBD2 (5 bases). CDR3 length equals 17 residues. The V gene's germline CDR1 is SGHAT and CDR2 FQNNGV. The DNA for the CDR3 is TGTGCCAACAGCTTAGATCATCGGGGTAAGGACACCGGGGAGCTGTTTTAT. Translating it yields CANSLDHRGKDTGELFY.

A note on this clonotype: A read error may explain this, as a much larger clone is one base away. Without the conserved terminal phenylalanine or tryptophan, this CDR3 likely stems from a read error. The V call is TRBV2, the J call TRBJ1-2, with a possible D match to TRBD1 (5 bases). The CDR3 loop spans 15 amino acids. Germline V CDR1 and CDR2: SNHLY, FYNNEI. Trimming removed 4 bases from V and 4 bases from J, with 16 bases in between. The CDR3 is CASSAPGGVGYGYTL. The CDR3 DNA reads TGTGCCAGCAGTGCTCCCGGGGGGGTAGGCTATGGCTACACCCTC.

Remarks on this clonotype: Sequence at one end of the junction differs from germline and may be a read error. The rearrangement uses TRBV29-1 and TRBJ2-2; a possible D gene is TRBD2 (5 bases). CDR3 length: 14 amino acids. Germline CDR1 reads SQVTM; CDR2 reads ANQGSEA. The CDR3 is CSVEVIRGTGELFF. DNA of the CDR3: TGCAGCGTTGAAGTGATTAGAGGCACCGGGGAGCTCTTTTTT.

This clonotype was seen a few times. Relative to the germline gene, one junction end is altered; a read error may explain this. This chain connects TRBV4-2 to TRBJ2-4; D remains unclear. The CDR3 extends over 15 amino acids. Germline CDR1 and CDR2: LGHNA and YNFKEQ. The DNA for the CDR3 is TGTGCCAGCAACCAAGGCGTGGATCCCAATAGCATCCAGTACTTC. The encoded protein is CASNQGVDPNSIQYF.